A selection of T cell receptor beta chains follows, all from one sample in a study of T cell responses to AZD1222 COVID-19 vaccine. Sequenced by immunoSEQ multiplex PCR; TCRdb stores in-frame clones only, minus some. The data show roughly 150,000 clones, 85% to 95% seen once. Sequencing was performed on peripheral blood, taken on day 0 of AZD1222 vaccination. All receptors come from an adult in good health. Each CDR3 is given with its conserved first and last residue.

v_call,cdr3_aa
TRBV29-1,CSVEDRGSSTDTQYF
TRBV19,CASSILGGQEFNQPQHF
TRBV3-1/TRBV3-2,CASSQEWARSSGNTIYF
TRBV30,CAWSKSGEEKLFF
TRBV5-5,CASSPGLADPYGYTF
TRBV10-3,CAISSSGGQETQYF
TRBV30,CAWNSDSPYEQYF
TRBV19,CASSVDRANQPQHF
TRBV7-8,CASSLRVAGNTIYF
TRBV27,CASSPGAGFNQPQHF
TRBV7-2,CASTPSPGNEQFF
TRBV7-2,CASSLASDSGYTF
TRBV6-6,CASTQGGEGNQPQHF
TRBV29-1,CSVRGLFYNEQFF
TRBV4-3,CASSQSRVAGELFF
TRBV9,CASNDRGTGHTEAFF
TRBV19,CASSIGPGALYSNQPQHF
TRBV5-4,CASSLAERGGTEAFF
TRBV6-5,CASTKGGQGTVVAFF
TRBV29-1,CSVEIGRGSYEQYF
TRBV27,CASSYHPGAGELFF
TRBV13,CALREGTEAFF
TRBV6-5,CASISGTGPNEQYF
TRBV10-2,CASSGGQGAGGYTF